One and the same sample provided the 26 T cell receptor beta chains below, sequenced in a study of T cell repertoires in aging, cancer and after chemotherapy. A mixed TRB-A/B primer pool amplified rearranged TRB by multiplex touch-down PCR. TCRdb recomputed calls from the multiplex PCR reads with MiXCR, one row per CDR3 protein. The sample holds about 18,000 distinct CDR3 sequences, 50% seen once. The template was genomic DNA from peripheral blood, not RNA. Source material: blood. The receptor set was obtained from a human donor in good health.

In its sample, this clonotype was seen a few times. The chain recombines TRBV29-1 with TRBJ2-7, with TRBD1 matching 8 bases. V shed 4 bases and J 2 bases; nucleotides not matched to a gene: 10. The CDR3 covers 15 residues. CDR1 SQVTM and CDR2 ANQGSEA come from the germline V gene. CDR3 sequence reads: CSVVPGGGWTYEQYF. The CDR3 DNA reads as TGCAGCGTTGTCCCAGGGGGCGGTTGGACCTACGAGCAGTACTTC.

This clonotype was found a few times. CDR3 amino acids: CSAGGGSYEQYF. CDR3 DNA sequence: TGCAGCGCTGGAGGAGGCTCCTACGAGCAGTACTTC. The chain couples TRBV29-1 to TRBJ2-7; tentatively, D is TRBD2 (5 bases). This CDR3 region has 12 residues. Deletions cut 7 bases from V and 0 bases from J, with 10 bases between. Germline CDR1 is SQVTM and CDR2 is ANQGSEA.

The CDR3 bases are TGTGCCAGCAGTCCCCGGACAGGGGGCAGCAGCAATCAGCCCCAGCATTTT. Its translation: CASSPRTGGSSNQPQHF. The chain uses TRBV6-6 and TRBJ1-5; 11 bases are shared with TRBD1. The V segment lost 5 bases and the J segment 1 base; nucleotides outside the gene matches: 7. This CDR3 is 17 amino acids long. Germline CDR1 MNHNY, CDR2 SVGAGI (reference sequence).

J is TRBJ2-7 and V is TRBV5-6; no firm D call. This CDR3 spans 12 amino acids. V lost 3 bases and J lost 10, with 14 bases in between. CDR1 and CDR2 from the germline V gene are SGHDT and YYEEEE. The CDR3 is CASSSRTGSQYF. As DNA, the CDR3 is TGTGCCAGCAGCTCCCGGACGGGTTCCCAGTACTTC.

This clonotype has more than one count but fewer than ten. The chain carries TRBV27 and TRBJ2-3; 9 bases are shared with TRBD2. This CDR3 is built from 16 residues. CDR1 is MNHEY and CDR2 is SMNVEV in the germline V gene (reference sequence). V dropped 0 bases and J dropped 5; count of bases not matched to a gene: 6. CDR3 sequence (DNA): TGTGCCAGCAGTTTATCGTCTAGCGGGAATAAAGATACGCAGTATTTT. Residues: CASSLSSSGNKDTQYF.

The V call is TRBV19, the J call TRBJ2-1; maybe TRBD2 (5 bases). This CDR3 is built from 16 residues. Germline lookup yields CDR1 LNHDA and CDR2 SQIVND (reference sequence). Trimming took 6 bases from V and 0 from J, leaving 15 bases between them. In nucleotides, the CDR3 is TGTGCCAGTAGGGATCATGGAGGTGGCTCCTACAATGAGCAGTTCTTC. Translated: CASRDHGGGSYNEQFF.

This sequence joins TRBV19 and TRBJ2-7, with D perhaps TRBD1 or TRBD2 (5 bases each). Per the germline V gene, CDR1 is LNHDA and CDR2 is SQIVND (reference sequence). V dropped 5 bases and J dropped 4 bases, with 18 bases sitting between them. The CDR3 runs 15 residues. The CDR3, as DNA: TGTGCCAGTAGTGTACCGGGACCGCCCGTTTACGAGCAGTACTTC. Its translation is CASSVPGPPVYEQYF.

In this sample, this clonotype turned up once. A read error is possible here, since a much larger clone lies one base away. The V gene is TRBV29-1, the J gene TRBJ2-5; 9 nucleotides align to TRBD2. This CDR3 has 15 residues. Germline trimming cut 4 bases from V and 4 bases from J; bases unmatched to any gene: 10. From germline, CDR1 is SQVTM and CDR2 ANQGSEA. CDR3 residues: CSVGGPAGGRETQYF. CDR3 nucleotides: TGCAGCGTTGGAGGCCCAGCGGGAGGTCGAGAGACCCAGTACTTC.

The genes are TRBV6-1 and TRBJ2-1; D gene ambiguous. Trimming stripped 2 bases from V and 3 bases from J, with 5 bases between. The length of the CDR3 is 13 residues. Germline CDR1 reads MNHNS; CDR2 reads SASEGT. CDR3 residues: CASSETDYNEQFF. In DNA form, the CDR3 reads TGTGCCAGCAGTGAAACGGACTACAATGAGCAGTTCTTC.

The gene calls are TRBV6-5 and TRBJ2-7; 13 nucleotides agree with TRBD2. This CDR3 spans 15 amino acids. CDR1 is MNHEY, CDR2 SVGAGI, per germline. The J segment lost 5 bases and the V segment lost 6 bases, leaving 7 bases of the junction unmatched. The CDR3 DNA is TGTGCCAGCAGCAGGAGGACTAGCGGGAGCCACGAGCAGTACTTC. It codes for CASSRRTSGSHEQYF.

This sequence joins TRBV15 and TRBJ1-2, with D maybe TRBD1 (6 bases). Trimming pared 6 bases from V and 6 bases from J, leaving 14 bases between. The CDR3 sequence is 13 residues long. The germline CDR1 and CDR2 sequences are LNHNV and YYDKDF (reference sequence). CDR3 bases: TGTGCCACCAGTTGGGGGGGGGCAGATGGCTACACCTTC. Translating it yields CATSWGGADGYTF.

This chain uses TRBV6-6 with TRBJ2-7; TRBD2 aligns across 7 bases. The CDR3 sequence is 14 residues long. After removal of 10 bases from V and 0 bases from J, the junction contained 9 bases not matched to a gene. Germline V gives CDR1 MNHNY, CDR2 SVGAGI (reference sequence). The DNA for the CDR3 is TGTGCCACGACCTCCGGGGGGAGCTCCTACGAGCAGTACTTC. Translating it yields CATTSGGSSYEQYF.

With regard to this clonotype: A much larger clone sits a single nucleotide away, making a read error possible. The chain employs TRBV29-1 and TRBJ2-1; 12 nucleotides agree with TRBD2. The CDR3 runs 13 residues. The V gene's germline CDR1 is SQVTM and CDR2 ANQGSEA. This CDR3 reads CSIELAGGDEQFF. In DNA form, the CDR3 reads TGCAGCATTGAGCTAGCGGGAGGGGATGAGCAGTTCTTC.

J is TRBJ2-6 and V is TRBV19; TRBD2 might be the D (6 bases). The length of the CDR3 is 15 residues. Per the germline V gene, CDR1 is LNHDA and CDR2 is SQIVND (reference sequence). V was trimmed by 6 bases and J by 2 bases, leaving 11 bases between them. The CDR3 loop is CASRASGAGANVLTF. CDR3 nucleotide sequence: TGTGCCAGTAGGGCGTCGGGGGCTGGGGCCAACGTCCTGACTTTC.

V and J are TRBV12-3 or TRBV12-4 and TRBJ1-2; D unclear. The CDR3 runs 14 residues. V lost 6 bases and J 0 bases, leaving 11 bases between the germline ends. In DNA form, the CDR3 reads TGTGCCAGCAGCCGAGTTGACCCTAACTATGGCTACACCTTC. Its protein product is CASSRVDPNYGYTF.

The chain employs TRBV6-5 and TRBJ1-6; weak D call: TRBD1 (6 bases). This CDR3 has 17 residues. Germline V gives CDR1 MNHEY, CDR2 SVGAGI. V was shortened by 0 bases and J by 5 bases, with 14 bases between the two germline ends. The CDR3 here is CASSYSHRTGNNSPLHF. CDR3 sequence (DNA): TGTGCCAGCAGTTACTCGCATCGAACAGGGAATAATTCACCCCTCCACTTT.

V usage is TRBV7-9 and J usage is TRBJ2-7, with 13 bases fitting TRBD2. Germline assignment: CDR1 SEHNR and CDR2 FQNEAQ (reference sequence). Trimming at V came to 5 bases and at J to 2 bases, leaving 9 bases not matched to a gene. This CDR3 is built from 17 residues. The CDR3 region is CASSASRGLAGTYEQYF. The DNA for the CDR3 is TGTGCCAGCAGCGCAAGTCGGGGACTAGCGGGAACCTACGAGCAGTACTTC.

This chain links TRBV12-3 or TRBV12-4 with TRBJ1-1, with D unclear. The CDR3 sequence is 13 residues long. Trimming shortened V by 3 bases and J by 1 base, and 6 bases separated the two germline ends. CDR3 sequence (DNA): TGTGCCAGCAGTTTGGGAGGGAACACTGAAGCTTTCTTT. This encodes CASSLGGNTEAFF.

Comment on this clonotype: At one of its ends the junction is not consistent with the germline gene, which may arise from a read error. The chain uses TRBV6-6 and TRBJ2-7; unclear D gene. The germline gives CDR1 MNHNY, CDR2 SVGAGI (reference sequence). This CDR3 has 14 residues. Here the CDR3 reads CAISESRESYEQYF. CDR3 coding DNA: TGTGCCATCAGTGAGTCCCGAGAGTCCTACGAGCAGTACTTC.

In DNA, the CDR3 is TGTGCCAGCAGTCCTGGACAGGCCACAGATACGCAGTATTTT. It codes for CASSPGQATDTQYF. This chain uses TRBV12-3 or TRBV12-4 with TRBJ2-3; 7 nucleotides align to TRBD1. J was trimmed by 2 bases and V by 5 bases; bases with no gene match: 4. The CDR3 has 14 residues.

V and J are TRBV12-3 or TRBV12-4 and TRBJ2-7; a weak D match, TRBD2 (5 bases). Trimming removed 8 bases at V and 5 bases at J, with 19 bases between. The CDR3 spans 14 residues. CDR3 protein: CASGDEGWAHEQYF. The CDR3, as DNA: TGTGCCAGCGGAGATGAGGGTTGGGCCCACGAGCAGTACTTC.

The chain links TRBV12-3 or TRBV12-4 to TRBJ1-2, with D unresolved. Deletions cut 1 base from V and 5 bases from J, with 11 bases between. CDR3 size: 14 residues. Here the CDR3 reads CASSLDSGKYGYTF. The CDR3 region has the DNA TGTGCCAGCAGTTTAGACTCCGGAAAGTATGGCTACACCTTC.

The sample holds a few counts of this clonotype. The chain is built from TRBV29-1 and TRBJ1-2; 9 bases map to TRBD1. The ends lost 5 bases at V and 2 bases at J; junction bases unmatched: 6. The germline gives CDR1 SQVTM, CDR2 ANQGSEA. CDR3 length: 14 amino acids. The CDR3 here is CSVLQGANNYGYTF. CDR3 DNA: TGCAGCGTTTTACAGGGGGCGAACAACTATGGCTACACCTTC.

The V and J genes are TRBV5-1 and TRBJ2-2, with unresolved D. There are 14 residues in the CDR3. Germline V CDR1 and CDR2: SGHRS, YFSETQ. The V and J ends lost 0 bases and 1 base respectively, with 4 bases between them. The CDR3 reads CASSLEWNTGELFF. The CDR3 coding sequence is TGCGCCAGCAGCTTGGAGTGGAACACCGGGGAGCTGTTTTTT.

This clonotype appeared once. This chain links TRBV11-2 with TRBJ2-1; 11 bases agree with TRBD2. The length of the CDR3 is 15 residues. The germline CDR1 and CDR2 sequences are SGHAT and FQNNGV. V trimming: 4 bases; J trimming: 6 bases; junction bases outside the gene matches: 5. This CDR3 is CASSSGTSGLNEQFF. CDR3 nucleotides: TGTGCCAGCAGCTCCGGGACTAGCGGCCTCAATGAGCAGTTCTTC. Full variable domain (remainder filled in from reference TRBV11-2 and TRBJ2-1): EAGVAQSPRYKIIEKRQSVAFWCNPISGHATLYWYQQILGQGPKLLIQFQNNGVVDDSQLPKDRFSAERLKGVDSTLKIQPAKLEDSAVYLCASSSGTSGLNEQFFGPGTRLTVL.

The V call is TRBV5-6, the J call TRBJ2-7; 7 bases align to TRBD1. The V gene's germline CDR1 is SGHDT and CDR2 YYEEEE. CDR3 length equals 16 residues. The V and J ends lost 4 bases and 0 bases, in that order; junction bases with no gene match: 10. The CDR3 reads CASSRPGTAISYEQYF. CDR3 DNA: TGTGCCAGCAGCCGTCCTGGGACAGCCATCTCCTACGAGCAGTACTTC.